Listed below are T cell receptor beta chains from one sample, sequenced in a study of T cell responses to AZD1222 COVID-19 vaccine. Libraries were prepared by immunoSEQ multiplex PCR; TCRdb keeps only in-frame clonotypes and omits some of them. The sample includes 190,000 or so clones, 88% of them seen just once. Material: peripheral blood, obtained 28 days after the second AZD1222 dose. The receptors were sampled from an adult who received the AZD1222 COVID-19 vaccine. Each CDR3 is given with its conserved first and last residue. A D gene is named only where the DNA matches it firmly. Expanded clones are given a class, and other clones once, few, many or no size at all.

CDR3 DNA,CDR3 protein,clone size,V gene,J gene,D gene
TGTGCCAGCAGTGCCAAACTAGCGGGACAGCCCTACGAGCAGTACTTC,CASSAKLAGQPYEQYF,.,TRBV6-1,TRBJ2-7,TRBD2
TGTGCCAGCAGCCCCGACAGAGGCCTCCAAGAGACCCAGTACTTC,CASSPDRGLQETQYF,.,TRBV14,TRBJ2-5,.
TGTGCCAGCAGTGAAGCGGGGACAAAGCAGTTCTTC,CASSEAGTKQFF,few,TRBV6-1,TRBJ2-1,.
TGTGCCAGCTCACCGAAGACAGGGGATTTAACTGGAAACACCATATATTTT,CASSPKTGDLTGNTIYF,.,TRBV18,TRBJ1-3,TRBD1
TGTGCCAGCAGCTTACAACCAGGGGACTATGGCTACACCTTC,CASSLQPGDYGYTF,.,TRBV5-6,TRBJ1-2,.
TGTGCCACCAGTGATCACCGGGGGGGATACGAGCAGTACTTC,CATSDHRGGYEQYF,.,TRBV24-1,TRBJ2-7,TRBD2
TGTGCCACCAGCAGAGATCCCTACAGCTCCTACGAGCAGTACTTC,CATSRDPYSSYEQYF,.,TRBV15,TRBJ2-7,.
TGTGCCAGCAGTGAGAAGGAGACCCAGTACTTC,CASSEKETQYF,.,TRBV2,TRBJ2-5,.
TGTGCCAGCAGCTTACTCAAGAACTCCTACGAGCAGTACTTC,CASSLLKNSYEQYF,.,TRBV7-2,TRBJ2-7,.
TGTGCCAGTAGTAGGCAGGGAGAAAGGGTGAACACTGAAGCTTTCTTT,CASSRQGERVNTEAFF,.,TRBV19,TRBJ1-1,.
TGTGCCAGCAGTTCGACGCGGTCCTACGAGCAGTACTTC,CASSSTRSYEQYF,.,TRBV28,TRBJ2-7,.
TGTGCCAGCAGCCCAGAGGTCTTCTCCTCGGCAGGAAACACCATATATTTT,CASSPEVFSSAGNTIYF,.,TRBV9,TRBJ1-3,.
TGTGCCAGCGCCGGGACAGGGGTCTCCTACGAGCAGTACTTC,CASAGTGVSYEQYF,.,TRBV28,TRBJ2-7,TRBD1
TGTGCCAGCAGCTTCGGTGGGGCTAGCGGGACCCTGAACACCGGGGAGCTGTTTTTT,CASSFGGASGTLNTGELFF,few,TRBV4-2,TRBJ2-2,TRBD2
TGTGCCAGCAGCGGAAAGGGACACAATAATTCACCCCTCCACTTT,CASSGKGHNNSPLHF,.,TRBV9,TRBJ1-6,.
TGTGCCAGTAGTCCCCAACAGGGGGCATGGTATGGCTACACCTTC,CASSPQQGAWYGYTF,once,TRBV19,TRBJ1-2,TRBD1
TGTGCCAGCAGTTTTCTCTATGGCTACACCTTC,CASSFLYGYTF,.,TRBV6-5,TRBJ1-2,.
TGTGCCAGCAGACCGTTGGGGAGTGTTAACTATGGCTACACCTTC,CASRPLGSVNYGYTF,.,TRBV28,TRBJ1-2,.
TGTGCCAGCGGAACTACAGGGCTAAGCTCCTACGAGCAGTACTTC,CASGTTGLSSYEQYF,.,TRBV5-4,TRBJ2-7,.
TGTGCCTGGAGTACAGGGACGGGTCAGCCCCAGCATTTT,CAWSTGTGQPQHF,few,TRBV30,TRBJ1-5,.
TGTGCCAGCAGGGGGGGAGGGGGGCATAATTCACCCCTCCACTTT,CASRGGGGHNSPLHF,once,TRBV6-5,TRBJ1-6,.
TGTGCCAGCAGCTTCTTAGAGGGGGCAGGCAATCAGCCCCAGCATTTT,CASSFLEGAGNQPQHF,many,TRBV28,TRBJ1-5,TRBD1
TGTGCCAGCAGCTTAAGGGGCAGGGCAGCTGAAGCTTTCTTT,CASSLRGRAAEAFF,.,TRBV7-3,TRBJ1-1,.
TGTGCCAGCAGCCCCGCTGGACAGGCCGCCTACGAGCAGTACTTC,CASSPAGQAAYEQYF,.,TRBV3-1/TRBV3-2,TRBJ2-7,TRBD1
TGTGCCTGGAGTGTAGGGGGCGCCTCTGAAGCTTTCTTT,CAWSVGGASEAFF,.,TRBV30,TRBJ1-1,TRBD1
TGTGCCAGCAGGACTCCAGGGGGGAACACTGAAGCTTTCTTT,CASRTPGGNTEAFF,few,TRBV28,TRBJ1-1,TRBD1
TGTGCCAGCAGGACCACCAGTTTGTCCCGTGGGGGGAGGGGTGGAAACACCATATATTTT,CASRTTSLSRGGRGGNTIYF,.,TRBV27,TRBJ1-3,.
TGTGCCAGCAGGCCCGGCCTAGCGAATGAGCAGTTCTTC,CASRPGLANEQFF,.,TRBV28,TRBJ2-1,.
TGCAGCGTTGGTTGGGTCCAAGAGACCCAGTACTTC,CSVGWVQETQYF,once,TRBV29-1,TRBJ2-5,.
TGCAGTGCTAGAGGGGGGGCCCAAGCTTTCTTT,CSARGGAQAFF,.,TRBV20-1,TRBJ1-1,.
TGTGCCAGCAGTCTACCGGGGGCCTACAATGAGCAGTTCTTC,CASSLPGAYNEQFF,.,TRBV6-2/TRBV6-3,TRBJ2-1,.
TGTGCCAGCAGCCTGCTTTTGAAAGGGGGGCAAGAGACCCAGTACTTC,CASSLLLKGGQETQYF,.,TRBV14,TRBJ2-5,.
TGTGCCTGGAGTGTCGCAGGGAACTATGGCTACACCTTC,CAWSVAGNYGYTF,once,TRBV30,TRBJ1-2,.
TGTGCCAGCAGTTTGGCAAGTAATGAAAAACTGTTTTTT,CASSLASNEKLFF,few,TRBV12-3/TRBV12-4,TRBJ1-4,.
TGCGCCAGCAGCCACGGACAGGGGTTAGATACGCAGTATTTT,CASSHGQGLDTQYF,.,TRBV4-3,TRBJ2-3,TRBD1
TGCGCCAGCAGCTTGGCGGGCAGCACAGATACGCAGTATTTT,CASSLAGSTDTQYF,.,TRBV5-1,TRBJ2-3,.
TGTGCTAGTGGTCCCGGCATGAACACTGAAGCTTTCTTT,CASGPGMNTEAFF,.,TRBV12-5,TRBJ1-1,.
TGTGCCAGTAGTATTGTTTCAGGGGGCGTCCGTAACACTGAAGCTTTCTTT,CASSIVSGGVRNTEAFF,.,TRBV19,TRBJ1-1,TRBD1
TGCAGCGTTAGATTCGGGTTCTCCTACGAGCAGTACTTC,CSVRFGFSYEQYF,.,TRBV29-1,TRBJ2-7,.
TGTGCCATCAGTGATTTAGAAGGGGAACTGGAGGAGGGGTACTTC,CAISDLEGELEEGYF,.,TRBV10-3,TRBJ2-7,.
TGTGCCATCAGGAGCGGTATAGCGGGAGGGTCCCACGAGCAGTACTTC,CAIRSGIAGGSHEQYF,once,TRBV10-3,TRBJ2-7,TRBD2
TGCAGCGTTGGTGATCGGCCGTCTGAAGCTTTCTTT,CSVGDRPSEAFF,.,TRBV29-1,TRBJ1-1,.
TGTGCCAGTAGCCCCGGAGGGGTGACCTACAATGAGCAGTTCTTC,CASSPGGVTYNEQFF,.,TRBV19,TRBJ2-1,.
TGCGCCAGCAGCATCCTAGCGGGAGAGCAGTACTTC,CASSILAGEQYF,.,TRBV5-1,TRBJ2-7,TRBD2
TGTGCCAGCACCCTATTCCCGTATGAAGCTTTCTTT,CASTLFPYEAFF,.,TRBV28,TRBJ1-1,.
TGTGCCACCAGCAGAGGCTCCACAGATACGCAGTATTTT,CATSRGSTDTQYF,once,TRBV15,TRBJ2-3,.
TGTGCCAGTACCTTACGACTAGCTGCTAGCACAGATACGCAGTATTTT,CASTLRLAASTDTQYF,once,TRBV19,TRBJ2-3,TRBD2
TGTGCCAGCAGCCCCCACATGGGGGGAGACGAGCAGTACTTC,CASSPHMGGDEQYF,.,TRBV7-3,TRBJ2-7,.